These 5 T cell receptor beta chains originate from one sample sequenced in a study of T cell responses to AZD1222 COVID-19 vaccine. TCRdb's table, derived via immunoSEQ multiplex PCR, lists solely in-frame clones and lacks some. The sample includes 100,000 to 150,000 clones, under 90% seen only once; the top ten take about 20%. The sample here was peripheral blood, taken on day 0 of AZD1222 vaccination. These receptors were collected from an adult in good health.

The rearrangement uses TRBV6-5 and TRBJ1-3, with D uncertain. Germline CDR1 reads MNHEY; CDR2 reads SVGAGI. Trimming stripped 8 bases from V and 0 bases from J, with 8 bases between. The CDR3 consists of 13 residues. Written as DNA, the CDR3 is TGTGCCAGCTTAATAAGCTCTGGAAACACCATATATTTT. Translating it yields CASLISSGNTIYF.

The genes are TRBV11-2 and TRBJ2-7; D ambiguous. Between the trimmed V and J ends, which lost 1 base and 3 bases, there was a span of 10 bases. CDR1 is SGHAT and CDR2 is FQNNGV in the germline V gene. The CDR3 covers 14 residues. CDR3 residues: CASSLGLDVYEQYF. DNA for the CDR3: TGTGCCAGCAGCTTAGGCCTAGATGTCTACGAGCAGTACTTC.

The V and J genes are TRBV7-2 and TRBJ2-1, with 7 bases that match TRBD2. This CDR3 is built from 16 residues. J gave up 7 bases and V 3 bases, and 12 bases lay outside the gene matches. From germline, CDR1 is SGHTA and CDR2 FQGNSA. The CDR3 here is CASSLASGTKLNEQFF. In nucleotides, the CDR3 is TGTGCCAGCAGCTTGGCTAGCGGAACAAAGCTAAATGAGCAGTTCTTC. The full variable domain, completed using reference TRBV7-2 and TRBJ2-1, is GAGVSQSPSNKVTEKGKDVELRCDPISGHTALYWYRQSLGQGLEFLIYFQGNSAPDKSGLPSDRFSAERTGGSVSTLTIQRTQQEDSAVYLCASSLASGTKLNEQFFGPGTRLTVL.

The chain combines TRBV3-1 (or the pseudogene TRBV3-2) with TRBJ1-1; D gene unclear. The CDR3 sequence is 13 residues long. V was trimmed by 1 base and J by 11 bases, leaving 14 bases between them. Germline V gives CDR1 LGHDT, CDR2 YNNKEL (reference sequence). The DNA for the CDR3 is TGTGCCAGCAGCCAAGCGAGGCAGGTCAAGGCTTTCTTT. Its translation: CASSQARQVKAFF.

This chain links TRBV5-1 with TRBJ1-2; D is perhaps TRBD1 (6 bases). This CDR3 has 16 amino acids. The germline V and J ends were trimmed by 4 bases and 4 bases, with 20 bases remaining between them. CDR1 is SGHRS, CDR2 YFSETQ, per germline. The CDR3 nucleotides are TGCGCCAGCAGCCCGCAGCCGGACAGCCGGATCTATGGCTACACCTTC. It is translated as CASSPQPDSRIYGYTF. The variable domain in full, with the rest retrieved from reference TRBV5-1 and TRBJ1-2, is KAGVTQTPRYLIKTRGQQVTLSCSPISGHRSVSWYQQTPGQGLQFLFEYFSETQRNKGNFPGRFSGRQFSNSRSEMNVSTLELGDSALYLCASSPQPDSRIYGYTFGSGTRLTVV.